These T cell receptor beta chains were read from a single sample in a study of Graves' ophthalmopathy and Graves' hyperthyroidism. TCRdb redid the calling of the multiplex PCR reads with MiXCR, one entry per CDR3 protein. The table lists 500,000 to 800,000 distinct CDR3 sequences, 35% to 45% of them singletons. The sequenced sample was peripheral blood. The receptors were gathered from an adult man with Graves' ophthalmopathy. CDR3s include the opening cysteine and the closing phenylalanine or tryptophan. Fields, in order: D gene, V gene, J gene, clone size, CDR3 DNA, CDR3 protein. A D gene is named only where the DNA matches it firmly. Size is stated for part of the rows, as once, few or many counts, or as a class when the clone is expanded.

D gene: .
V gene: TRBV7-2
J gene: TRBJ1-1
clone size: many
CDR3 DNA: TGTGCCAGCAGCTCATGGGGGTACACTGAAGCTTTCTTT
CDR3 protein: CASSSWGYTEAFF

D gene: .
V gene: TRBV5-1
J gene: TRBJ2-7
clone size: many
CDR3 DNA: TGCGCCAGCAGCTATATCGGGACCCTCGAAGAGCAGTACTTC
CDR3 protein: CASSYIGTLEEQYF

D gene: .
V gene: TRBV7-3
J gene: TRBJ2-6
clone size: many
CDR3 DNA: TGTGCCAGCAGCTTAATTAGGCGGCGCGCCAACGTCCTGACTTTC
CDR3 protein: CASSLIRRRANVLTF

D gene: .
V gene: TRBV2
J gene: TRBJ2-2
clone size: .
CDR3 DNA: TGTGCCAGCAGTTTTAGGGCGAACACCGGGGAGCTGTTTTTT
CDR3 protein: CASSFRANTGELFF

D gene: .
V gene: TRBV20-1
J gene: TRBJ1-1
clone size: few
CDR3 DNA: TGCAGTGCTAGAAAGGGGAAGGGGGACACTGAAGCTTTCTTT
CDR3 protein: CSARKGKGDTEAFF

D gene: TRBD1
V gene: TRBV12-3/TRBV12-4
J gene: TRBJ1-2
clone size: many
CDR3 DNA: TGTGCCAGCAGTTGGACAGGGGATACCTATGGCTACACCTTC
CDR3 protein: CASSWTGDTYGYTF

D gene: .
V gene: TRBV7-2
J gene: TRBJ2-6
clone size: .
CDR3 DNA: TGTGCCAGCAGCAACACTAAGTCCTCTGGGGCCAACGTCCTGACTTTC
CDR3 protein: CASSNTKSSGANVLTF

D gene: .
V gene: TRBV12-3/TRBV12-4
J gene: TRBJ1-1
clone size: many
CDR3 DNA: TGTGCCAGCAGCGAGATGGGGAACACTGAAGCTTTCTTT
CDR3 protein: CASSEMGNTEAFF

D gene: .
V gene: TRBV12-3/TRBV12-4
J gene: TRBJ1-1
clone size: many
CDR3 DNA: TGTGCCAGCAGTTTCCGAGGAGGGAACACTGAAGCTTTCTTT
CDR3 protein: CASSFRGGNTEAFF

D gene: .
V gene: TRBV7-6
J gene: TRBJ1-3
clone size: few
CDR3 DNA: TGTGCCAGCAGCCCCCGGTCCCTGGCCTCTGGAAACACCATATATTTT
CDR3 protein: CASSPRSLASGNTIYF

D gene: .
V gene: TRBV19
J gene: TRBJ1-4
clone size: .
CDR3 DNA: TGTGCCAGTAGTAAATATACTCAGGGTCCGGCTAATGAAAAACTGTTTTTT
CDR3 protein: CASSKYTQGPANEKLFF

D gene: .
V gene: TRBV14
J gene: TRBJ2-7
clone size: .
CDR3 DNA: TGTGCCAGCAGCAGATCGGGACACTTACGGTACGAGCAGTACTTC
CDR3 protein: CASSRSGHLRYEQYF

D gene: .
V gene: TRBV25-1
J gene: TRBJ1-4
clone size: .
CDR3 DNA: TGTGCCAACCCAGCAGGAGGCAAACTGTTTTTT
CDR3 protein: CANPAGGKLFF

D gene: .
V gene: TRBV7-8
J gene: TRBJ1-6
clone size: .
CDR3 DNA: TGCGCCAGCAGCCCAACCGGGGTGGTGGGAGTTTCACCCCTCCACTTT
CDR3 protein: CASSPTGVVGVSPLHF

D gene: .
V gene: TRBV10-3
J gene: TRBJ1-5
clone size: .
CDR3 DNA: TGTGCCACCAGGACTGAGGGGAGCAATCACCCCCAGCATTTT
CDR3 protein: CATRTEGSNHPQHF

D gene: TRBD1
V gene: TRBV29-1
J gene: TRBJ1-1
clone size: many
CDR3 DNA: TGCAGCGTTTTAGACAGGGGCACTGAAGCTTTCTTT
CDR3 protein: CSVLDRGTEAFF

D gene: TRBD1
V gene: TRBV20-1
J gene: TRBJ1-1
clone size: few
CDR3 DNA: TGCAGTGCTAGAGACAGGGGGCCGGGACAGAACACTGAAGCTTTCTTT
CDR3 protein: CSARDRGPGQNTEAFF

D gene: TRBD1
V gene: TRBV6-6
J gene: TRBJ1-5
clone size: many
CDR3 DNA: TGTGCCAGCAGTGGATCGGGACAGGTAAATCAGCCCCAGCATTTT
CDR3 protein: CASSGSGQVNQPQHF

D gene: .
V gene: TRBV4-1
J gene: TRBJ1-1
clone size: many
CDR3 DNA: TGCGCCAGCAGCCAAGATCCGAGGGGAGACGCTTTCTTT
CDR3 protein: CASSQDPRGDAFF

D gene: .
V gene: TRBV2
J gene: TRBJ2-1
clone size: few
CDR3 DNA: TGTGCCAGCAGTGAAACCGGACTCAATGAGCAGTTCTTC
CDR3 protein: CASSETGLNEQFF

D gene: .
V gene: TRBV15
J gene: TRBJ2-5
clone size: .
CDR3 DNA: TGTGCCACCGGCAGAGATCTGGGGTCCCGAGAGACCCAGTACTTC
CDR3 protein: CATGRDLGSRETQYF

D gene: TRBD1
V gene: TRBV6-9
J gene: TRBJ2-7
clone size: few
CDR3 DNA: TGTGCCAGCAGTTATTATTGGGACAGGGGCCTCCCAAGCTCCTACGAGCAGTACTTC
CDR3 protein: CASSYYWDRGLPSSYEQYF

D gene: .
V gene: TRBV25-1
J gene: TRBJ1-6
clone size: many
CDR3 DNA: TGTGCCAGCAGTAGCTACAATTCACCCCTCCACTTT
CDR3 protein: CASSSYNSPLHF

D gene: .
V gene: TRBV9
J gene: TRBJ1-6
clone size: many
CDR3 DNA: TGTGCCAGCAGCGTAGGGCGCCAGCAGGCCTATTCACCCCTCCACTTT
CDR3 protein: CASSVGRQQAYSPLHF

D gene: .
V gene: TRBV24-1
J gene: TRBJ1-5
clone size: few
CDR3 DNA: TGTGCCAGCAGTTTACGAAGACCGGGAAACGTAGGTAATCAGCCCCAGCATTTT
CDR3 protein: CASSLRRPGNVGNQPQHF

D gene: .
V gene: TRBV6-2/TRBV6-3
J gene: TRBJ2-6
clone size: .
CDR3 DNA: TGTGCCAGCAGCCGCCGGGCCAACGTCCTGACTTTC
CDR3 protein: CASSRRANVLTF

D gene: TRBD1
V gene: TRBV29-1
J gene: TRBJ2-6
clone size: many
CDR3 DNA: TGCAGCGTTGAAGAATGGGCGACAGGGGGCCTCTCTGGGGCCAACGTCCTGACTTTC
CDR3 protein: CSVEEWATGGLSGANVLTF

D gene: TRBD1
V gene: TRBV2
J gene: TRBJ1-5
clone size: few
CDR3 DNA: TGCGCCAGCAGCCAGAGAATCGACAGGGCTTATAGCAATCAGCCCCAGCATTTT
CDR3 protein: CASSQRIDRAYSNQPQHF

D gene: .
V gene: TRBV11-2
J gene: TRBJ1-2
clone size: .
CDR3 DNA: TGTGCCAGCGCCCGAGGGTGGGAAACTGGCTACACCTTC
CDR3 protein: CASARGWETGYTF

D gene: .
V gene: TRBV25-1
J gene: TRBJ2-5
clone size: many
CDR3 DNA: TGTGCCAGCAGTCACGGACAAGAGACCCAGTACTTC
CDR3 protein: CASSHGQETQYF

D gene: TRBD1
V gene: TRBV9
J gene: TRBJ2-7
clone size: .
CDR3 DNA: TGTGCCAGCAGCGTAGGACAGGGTGTTGCCTACGAGCAGTACTTC
CDR3 protein: CASSVGQGVAYEQYF

D gene: TRBD1
V gene: TRBV20-1
J gene: TRBJ1-6
clone size: .
CDR3 DNA: TGCAGTGCTAGATCACCCCCGGGACAGGGGATTAAATCCTATAATTCACCCCTCCACTTT
CDR3 protein: CSARSPPGQGIKSYNSPLHF

D gene: .
V gene: TRBV4-2
J gene: TRBJ1-2
clone size: many
CDR3 DNA: TGTGCCAGCAGCCAAGATCTTAATGGGAGCGGTCGCTACACCTTC
CDR3 protein: CASSQDLNGSGRYTF

D gene: TRBD1
V gene: TRBV11-2
J gene: TRBJ1-1
clone size: few
CDR3 DNA: TGTGCCAGCAGCCCTGGGTGGTCAGGGGGAGTATACACTGAAGCTTTCTTT
CDR3 protein: CASSPGWSGGVYTEAFF

D gene: .
V gene: TRBV7-9
J gene: TRBJ1-5
clone size: .
CDR3 DNA: TGTGGCAGCCTCTTTTCCGGGGATCAGTCCCAGCATTTT
CDR3 protein: CGSLFSGDQSQHF

D gene: .
V gene: TRBV30
J gene: TRBJ1-6
clone size: .
CDR3 DNA: TGTGCCTGGAGTCTACGAAATAATTCACCCCTCCACTTT
CDR3 protein: CAWSLRNNSPLHF

D gene: .
V gene: TRBV3-1
J gene: TRBJ1-2
clone size: .
CDR3 DNA: TGTGCCAGCAGCGCGTTCAGGAGTAACTATGGCTACACCTTC
CDR3 protein: CASSAFRSNYGYTF

D gene: .
V gene: TRBV13
J gene: TRBJ1-1
clone size: .
CDR3 DNA: TGTGCCAGCAGCTTACGGCAGATTATGAACACTGAAGCTTTCTTT
CDR3 protein: CASSLRQIMNTEAFF

D gene: .
V gene: TRBV24-1
J gene: TRBJ1-2
clone size: many
CDR3 DNA: TGTGCCACCAGTGATACCAGTAAAGTCTATGGCTACACCTTC
CDR3 protein: CATSDTSKVYGYTF

D gene: .
V gene: TRBV6-6
J gene: TRBJ1-4
clone size: few
CDR3 DNA: TGTGCCAGCAGCCTAGAGGACCCAGCAGAAAAACTGTTTTTT
CDR3 protein: CASSLEDPAEKLFF

D gene: .
V gene: TRBV3-1
J gene: TRBJ1-5
clone size: .
CDR3 DNA: TGTGCCAGCAGCCAAGATGGGAGGGCCCAACAGCCCCAGCATTTT
CDR3 protein: CASSQDGRAQQPQHF

D gene: TRBD1
V gene: TRBV10-3
J gene: TRBJ1-1
clone size: once
CDR3 DNA: TGTGCCAGAACCGGGACAGGGAATGAAGCTTTCTTT
CDR3 protein: CARTGTGNEAFF

D gene: TRBD2
V gene: TRBV29-1
J gene: TRBJ2-1
clone size: few
CDR3 DNA: TGCAGCGTTGACGAGCGGGGGGTCTACAATGAGCAGTTCTTC
CDR3 protein: CSVDERGVYNEQFF

D gene: TRBD1
V gene: TRBV9
J gene: TRBJ1-1
clone size: .
CDR3 DNA: TGTGCCAGCAGCGTAACGGGACAGGGGCAGAAAGAAGCTTTCTTT
CDR3 protein: CASSVTGQGQKEAFF

D gene: TRBD1
V gene: TRBV29-1
J gene: TRBJ2-5
clone size: .
CDR3 DNA: TGCAGCTTAGGGAGGACAGGGGGCACTGAGACCCAGTACTTC
CDR3 protein: CSLGRTGGTETQYF

D gene: TRBD1
V gene: TRBV10-3
J gene: TRBJ2-7
clone size: .
CDR3 DNA: TGTGCCATCAGCGGACAGGGGATATACGAGCAGTACTTC
CDR3 protein: CAISGQGIYEQYF

D gene: TRBD1
V gene: TRBV25-1
J gene: TRBJ2-7
clone size: .
CDR3 DNA: TGTGCCAGCGAAACAGGGGGCGTCCCCTCCTACGAGCAGTACTTC
CDR3 protein: CASETGGVPSYEQYF

D gene: .
V gene: TRBV20-1
J gene: TRBJ1-1
clone size: many
CDR3 DNA: TGCAGTGCTAGAGATGGGCAGGATTGGGACACTGAAGCTTTCTTT
CDR3 protein: CSARDGQDWDTEAFF

D gene: TRBD1
V gene: TRBV20-1
J gene: TRBJ1-2
clone size: once
CDR3 DNA: TGCAGTGCTGGGGTCAGGACAGGGGGCGGTGGCTACACCTTC
CDR3 protein: CSAGVRTGGGGYTF

D gene: .
V gene: TRBV5-8
J gene: TRBJ2-7
clone size: .
CDR3 DNA: TGTGCCAGCAGCTTCGGGTTCAGGGAGCAGTACTTC
CDR3 protein: CASSFGFREQYF

D gene: TRBD1
V gene: TRBV20-1
J gene: TRBJ2-7
clone size: many
CDR3 DNA: TGCAGTGCTAGCCGGGACAGGACTTACGAGCAGTACTTC
CDR3 protein: CSASRDRTYEQYF

D gene: .
V gene: TRBV12-3/TRBV12-4
J gene: TRBJ1-1
clone size: .
CDR3 DNA: TGTGCCAGCAGTTTAATAGGACAGAACACTGAAGCTTTCTTT
CDR3 protein: CASSLIGQNTEAFF

D gene: .
V gene: TRBV5-5
J gene: TRBJ1-6
clone size: .
CDR3 DNA: TGTGCCAGCAGCTTGGGTTTTGGACCCCTCCACTTT
CDR3 protein: CASSLGFGPLHF

D gene: .
V gene: TRBV19
J gene: TRBJ1-6
clone size: .
CDR3 DNA: TGTGCCAGTACGGGGGGGGGGCACCCAAATTCACCCCTCCACTTT
CDR3 protein: CASTGGGHPNSPLHF

D gene: .
V gene: TRBV7-2
J gene: TRBJ1-4
clone size: few
CDR3 DNA: TGTGCCAGCAGCCAAGAATATCAGCAACGGGGTAATGAAAAACTGTTTTTT
CDR3 protein: CASSQEYQQRGNEKLFF

D gene: .
V gene: TRBV7-2
J gene: TRBJ2-3
clone size: .
CDR3 DNA: TGTGCCAGCAGCCCTACCTACGTCGACACAGATACGCAGTATTTT
CDR3 protein: CASSPTYVDTDTQYF

D gene: .
V gene: TRBV7-9
J gene: TRBJ1-4
clone size: many
CDR3 DNA: TGTGCCAGCAGCCGGGGACATGTGAATGAAAAACTGTTTTTT
CDR3 protein: CASSRGHVNEKLFF

D gene: .
V gene: TRBV5-1
J gene: TRBJ2-5
clone size: many
CDR3 DNA: TGCGCCAGCAGCCTCCGGGTGGAGGAGACCCAGTACTTC
CDR3 protein: CASSLRVEETQYF

D gene: TRBD2
V gene: TRBV12-3/TRBV12-4
J gene: TRBJ2-7
clone size: many
CDR3 DNA: TGTGCCAGCACCACTCTAGCGGGAGACCCCGAGCAGTACTTC
CDR3 protein: CASTTLAGDPEQYF

D gene: TRBD1
V gene: TRBV11-2
J gene: TRBJ1-4
clone size: many
CDR3 DNA: TGTGCCAGCAGCCAGACAGACAGGGGCAATGAAAAACTGTTTTTT
CDR3 protein: CASSQTDRGNEKLFF